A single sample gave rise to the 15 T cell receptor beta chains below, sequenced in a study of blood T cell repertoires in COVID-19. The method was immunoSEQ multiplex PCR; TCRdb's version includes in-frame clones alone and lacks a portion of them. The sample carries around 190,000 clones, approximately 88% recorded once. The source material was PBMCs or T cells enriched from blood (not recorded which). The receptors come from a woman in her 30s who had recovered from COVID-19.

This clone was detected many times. DNA of the CDR3: TGCAGCGTTTTGCAGGGGGACAACACCGGGGAGCTGTTTTTT. As protein: CSVLQGDNTGELFF. The rearrangement links TRBV29-1 to TRBJ2-2; 7 positions match TRBD1. V dropped 5 bases and J dropped 2; count of bases not matched to a gene: 5. Germline V lookup: CDR1 SQVTM, CDR2 ANQGSEA. The CDR3 covers 14 residues.

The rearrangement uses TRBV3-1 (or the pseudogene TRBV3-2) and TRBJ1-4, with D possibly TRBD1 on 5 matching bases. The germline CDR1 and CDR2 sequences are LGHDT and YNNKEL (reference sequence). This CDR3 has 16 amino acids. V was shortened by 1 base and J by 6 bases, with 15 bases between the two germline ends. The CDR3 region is CASSQGWGRMHEKLFF. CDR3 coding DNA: TGTGCCAGCAGCCAAGGGTGGGGCAGGATGCATGAAAAACTGTTTTTT.

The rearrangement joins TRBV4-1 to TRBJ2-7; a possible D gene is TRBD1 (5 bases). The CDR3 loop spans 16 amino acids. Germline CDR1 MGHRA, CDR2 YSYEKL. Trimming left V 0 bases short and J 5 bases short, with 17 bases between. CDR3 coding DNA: TGCGCCAGCAGCCAAGATCAAGGACATCTGACCGACGAGCAGTACTTC. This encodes CASSQDQGHLTDEQYF.

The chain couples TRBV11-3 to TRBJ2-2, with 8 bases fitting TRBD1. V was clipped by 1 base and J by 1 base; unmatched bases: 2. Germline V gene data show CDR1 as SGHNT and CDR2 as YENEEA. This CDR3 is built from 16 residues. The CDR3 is CASSLVGTGNTGELFF. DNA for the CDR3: TGTGCCAGCAGCTTAGTTGGGACAGGGAACACCGGGGAGCTGTTTTTT.

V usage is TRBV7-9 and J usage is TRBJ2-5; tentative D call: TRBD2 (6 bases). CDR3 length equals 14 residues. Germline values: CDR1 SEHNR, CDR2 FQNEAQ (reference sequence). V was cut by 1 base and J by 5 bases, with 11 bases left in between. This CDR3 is CASSLGDAGETQYF. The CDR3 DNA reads TGTGCCAGCAGCTTAGGGGACGCGGGGGAGACCCAGTACTTC.

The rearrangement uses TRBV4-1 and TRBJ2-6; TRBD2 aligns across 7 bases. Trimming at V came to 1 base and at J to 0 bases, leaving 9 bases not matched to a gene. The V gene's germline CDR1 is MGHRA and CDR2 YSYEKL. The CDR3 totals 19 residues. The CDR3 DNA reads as TGCGCCAGCAGCCAAGTCCCCTCGGGACTACTCTCTGGGGCCAACGTCCTGACTTTC. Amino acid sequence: CASSQVPSGLLSGANVLTF.

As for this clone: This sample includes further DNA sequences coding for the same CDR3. The CDR3 loop is CATSDSGYGYTF. DNA of the CDR3: TGTGCCACCAGTGATTCAGGCTATGGCTACACCTTC. The chain has TRBV24-1 and TRBJ1-2, with unresolved D. V was pared by 2 bases and J by 4 bases, with 4 bases between. This CDR3 is built from 12 residues. Germline CDR1 is KGHDR and CDR2 is SFDVKD.

CDR3 amino acids: CASRKAGGGEETQYF. The CDR3 coding sequence is TGTGCCAGCAGAAAAGCGGGAGGAGGAGAAGAGACCCAGTACTTC. This chain joins TRBV28 and TRBJ2-5; TRBD2 matches at 9 bases. V lost 6 bases, J lost 3 bases, and 8 bases stayed unmatched. Germline assignment: CDR1 MDHEN and CDR2 SYDVKM. This CDR3 is 15 amino acids long.

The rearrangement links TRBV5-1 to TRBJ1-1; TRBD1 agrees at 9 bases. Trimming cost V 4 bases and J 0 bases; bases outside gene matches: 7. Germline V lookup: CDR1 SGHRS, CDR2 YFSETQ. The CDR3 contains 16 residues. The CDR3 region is CASSMAGTGMNTEAFF. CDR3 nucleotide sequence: TGCGCCAGCAGCATGGCCGGGACAGGGATGAACACTGAAGCTTTCTTT.

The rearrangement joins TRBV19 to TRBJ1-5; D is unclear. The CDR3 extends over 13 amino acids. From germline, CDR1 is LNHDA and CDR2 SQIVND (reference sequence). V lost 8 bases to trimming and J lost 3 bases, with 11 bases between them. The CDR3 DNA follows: TGTGCCAGTCGAGACACGGACAATCAGCCCCAGCATTTT. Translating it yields CASRDTDNQPQHF.

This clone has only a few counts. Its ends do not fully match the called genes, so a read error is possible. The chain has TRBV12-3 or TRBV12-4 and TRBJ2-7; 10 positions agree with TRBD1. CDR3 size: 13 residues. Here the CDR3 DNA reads TGTGCCACCAGTTGGACAGGGGGAAGGGAGCAGTACTTC. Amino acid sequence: CATSWTGGREQYF.

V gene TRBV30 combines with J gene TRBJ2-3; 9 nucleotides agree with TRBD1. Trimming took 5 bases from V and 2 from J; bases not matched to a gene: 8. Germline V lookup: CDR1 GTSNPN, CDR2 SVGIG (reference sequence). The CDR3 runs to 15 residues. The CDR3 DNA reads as TGTGCCTGGGCACCCTGGGACAGGGCCACAGATACGCAGTATTTT. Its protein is CAWAPWDRATDTQYF.

CDR3: CASTLGDRGRETQYF. The DNA for the CDR3 is TGTGCCAGCACCCTGGGGGACAGGGGGCGAGAGACCCAGTACTTC. J is TRBJ2-5 and V is TRBV28, with 12 nucleotides matching TRBD1. The CDR3 is made up of 15 amino acids. V dropped 7 bases and J dropped 4; count of bases not matched to a gene: 7. Germline V CDR1 and CDR2: MDHEN, SYDVKM.

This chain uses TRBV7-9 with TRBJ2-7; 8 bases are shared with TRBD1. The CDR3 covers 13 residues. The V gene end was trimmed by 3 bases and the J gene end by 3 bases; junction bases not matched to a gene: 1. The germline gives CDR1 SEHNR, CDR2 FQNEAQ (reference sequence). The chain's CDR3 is CASSLGQVYEQYF. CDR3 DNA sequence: TGTGCCAGCAGCTTGGGACAGGTCTACGAGCAGTACTTC.

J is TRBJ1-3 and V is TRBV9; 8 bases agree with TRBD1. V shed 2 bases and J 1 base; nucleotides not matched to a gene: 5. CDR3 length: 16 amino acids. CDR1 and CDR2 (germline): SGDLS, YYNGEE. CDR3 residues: CASSVRTGHSGNTIYF. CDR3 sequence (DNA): TGTGCCAGCAGCGTTCGGACAGGGCATTCTGGAAACACCATATATTTT.